This record covers a single T cell receptor (beta chain). This clonotype counts as large (0.1 to 1%) based on its frequency; no count is recorded. Its recognized antigen is unknown. These data are taken from a study of CXCR3-negative and CXCR3-positive naive CD8 T cells (dated by TCRdb to the late 2010s). With respect to the entire study: In total, 130 million to 150 million TRB reads were obtained, or roughly 1.5 +/- 0.3 million reads per library. The diversity and physicochemical repertoire analyses included more than ten donors pooled from two independent experiments. The TRBV-TRBJ cluster analysis covered naive subsets from 5 donors and memory cells from 3 donors.

The sequencing machine was a NextSeq 550. The Human TCR Profiling Kit (MiLaboratory) was used to make UMI-labeled 5' RACE TRB cDNA libraries. The full amount of extracted RNA was used for cDNA synthesis, and the full amount of resulting cDNA was used for PCR amplification. Libraries were prepared in parallel using an identical number of PCR cycles. The authors processed their data as follows. With a requirement of at least two reads per UMI, MIGEC and MiXCR extracted about 50,000 +/- 10,000 unique UMI-labeled TRB cDNA molecules per library. Each library averaged about 38,000 +/- 11,000 functional in-frame TRB CDR3 nucleotide clonotypes without stop codons. After downsampling to 5000 UMI-labeled TRB molecules per sample, diversity metrics such as normalized Shannon-Wiener and Chao1 were calculated in VDJtools. VDJtools computed clonotype-size-weighted physicochemical properties of the central five CDR3 residues: interaction energy, strength, volume and Kidera factor 4. The reads underwent TCRdb reprocessing, giving one record for each CDR3 protein sequence and no DNA. The V and J calls here are based on TCRdb, not the publication. The sample table includes tens of thousands of distinct CDR3 sequences. Clones ranked in the top ten supply 6% to 8.5% of the sample.

For every CD8+ T cell subset, approximately 300,000 cells were flow-sorted straight into RLT lysis buffer, and each subset was sorted in triplicate. Using standard density gradient centrifugation, peripheral blood mononuclear cells were isolated from buffy coats. Total RNA was extracted from sorted cells with an RNeasy Mini Kit. The paper's findings and limits, for the study overall: Because surface CD5, which has been linked to self-reactivity in mice, was comparable between naive subsets, TCR interaction strength was also inferred from TRB CDR3 physicochemical properties. Because CXCR3 expression was partially decreased after cryopreservation, freshly isolated PBMCs were used for most assays. Similar TRBV-TRBJ usage was shown by naive CXCR3-negative and CXCR3-positive cells from the same donor, whereas distinct patterns were shown by memory cells. Both naive subsets had comparably high repertoire diversity, while memory CD8+ T cells had much lower repertoire diversity.

Taken from cysteine to phenylalanine, the CDR3 has 13 residues. No DNA sequence was recorded. CDR1 and CDR2 are drawn from the germline V gene: MRHNA, SNTAGT. The receptor was derived from a human donor in good health. Some clones in this sample may be carry-over from other donors' samples. The sequenced sample was memory CD8+ T cells from blood. The sample's cell subset or site label, decoded: conventional CD8+ memory T cells (TMEM), sorted as controls. In this chain, TRBV6-4 is recombined with TRBJ2-3. CDR3 reads: CASSDSDTDTQYF.